This entry lists 13 T cell receptor beta chains sequenced from one sample in a study of shared clonotypes between healthy human individuals. Using immunoSEQ multiplex PCR, the repertoire was profiled, and TCRdb retains in-frame clones only, with some absent. The repertoire consists of around 430,000 clones, with roughly 83% occurring once and the leading ten covering 13%. The sample consisted of PBMCs. These TCRs come from a woman in her 40s in good health. Some clones in this sample may be carry-over from other donors' samples.

The table lists this clone with a few counts. The J gene is TRBJ1-2, the V gene TRBV4-3; possibly TRBD1 for D (5 bases). This CDR3 is built from 13 residues. V was shortened by 1 base and J by 6 bases, with 9 bases between the two germline ends. Germline CDR1 and CDR2: LGHNA and YSLEER. CDR3 residues: CASSQAREDGYTF. Here the CDR3 DNA reads TGCGCCAGCAGCCAAGCCAGGGAGGATGGCTACACCTTC.

The chain links TRBV7-9 to TRBJ2-7; 10 positions match TRBD2. V was pared by 4 bases and J by 4 bases, with 4 bases of the junction left unmatched. Germline lookup yields CDR1 SEHNR and CDR2 FQNEAQ (reference sequence). The length of the CDR3 is 14 residues. The CDR3 coding sequence is TGTGCCAGCAGCTGGACTAGCGGTTATTACGAGCAGTACTTC. This codes for CASSWTSGYYEQYF. The whole variable domain, filled in from reference TRBV7-9 and TRBJ2-7, reads DTGVSQNPRHKITKRGQNVTFRCDPISEHNRLYWYRQTLGQGPEFLTYFQNEAQLEKSRLLSDRFSAERPKGSFSTLEIQRTEQGDSAMYLCASSWTSGYYEQYFGPGTRLTVT.

CDR3 sequence reads: CASSPLMSPSTEAFF. The CDR3 bases are TGCGCCAGCAGCCCCCTCATGTCTCCCTCCACTGAAGCTTTCTTT. J is TRBJ1-1 and V is TRBV4-1; no reliable D call. CDR1 MGHRA and CDR2 YSYEKL come from the germline V gene. Trimming shortened V by 4 bases and J by 4 bases, and 16 bases separated the two germline ends. CDR3 size: 15 residues.

This clone was seen only a few times. The genes are TRBV19 and TRBJ2-7, with 8 bases matching TRBD2. The germline CDR1 and CDR2 sequences are LNHDA and SQIVND (reference sequence). Trimming cost V 6 bases and J 6 bases; bases outside gene matches: 10. The CDR3 loop spans 14 amino acids. CDR3 bases: TGTGCCAGTAGCCGCCGGGGGACTAGGGGCGAGCAGTACTTC. Protein product: CASSRRGTRGEQYF.

The chain has TRBV11-2 and TRBJ2-2, with 9 positions matching TRBD1. Germline-derived CDR1 and CDR2 are SGHAT and FQNNGV. J was trimmed by 3 bases and V by 4 bases; bases with no gene match: 3. This CDR3 has 15 residues. The CDR3 DNA reads as TGTGCCAGCAGCTCGGACAGGGGTCACACCGGGGAGCTGTTTTTT. Translation: CASSSDRGHTGELFF.

The chain recombines TRBV2 with TRBJ1-1; 11 bases line up with TRBD1. The CDR3 sequence is 15 residues long. Germline V gene data show CDR1 as SNHLY and CDR2 as FYNNEI. V lost 4 bases and J lost 6; bases outside the gene matches: 7. The CDR3, as DNA: TGTGCCAGCAGTGTGGACAGGGGGCGTATCTCTGAAGCTTTCTTT. Amino acids: CASSVDRGRISEAFF.

The V call is TRBV6-6, the J call TRBJ1-5, with a tentative D call TRBD1 (5 bases). CDR1 and CDR2 (germline): MNHNY, SVGAGI (reference sequence). This CDR3 is built from 14 residues. V lost 2 bases to trimming and J lost 4 bases, with 9 bases between them. CDR3 residues: CASSYEGRNQPQHF. DNA for the CDR3: TGTGCCAGCAGTTACGAGGGGCGGAATCAGCCCCAGCATTTT.

This clone was seen just once. The rearrangement uses TRBV7-8 and TRBJ2-1; TRBD2 aligns across 10 bases. Trimming took 3 bases from V and 12 from J; bases not matched to a gene: 11. The germline CDR1 and CDR2 sequences are SGHVS and FQNEAQ. The CDR3 is made up of 15 amino acids. The DNA of the CDR3 is TGTGCCAGCAGCTTTGGCCTAGCGGGAGTCTCGGGGCAGTTCTTC. As protein: CASSFGLAGVSGQFF.

The gene calls are TRBV7-6 and TRBJ1-4, with no clear D. Germline CDR1 and CDR2: SGHVS and FNYEAQ. V lost 5 bases to trimming and J lost 7 bases, with 11 bases between them. The CDR3 has 13 residues. Here the CDR3 reads CASSPTRGEKLFF. CDR3 nucleotides: TGTGCCAGCAGCCCGACGCGGGGTGAAAAACTGTTTTTT. Supplemented by reference TRBV7-6 and TRBJ1-4, the full variable domain reads GAGVSQSPRYKVTKRGQDVALRCDPISGHVSLYWYRQALGQGPEFLTYFNYEAQQDKSGLPNDRFSAERPEGSISTLTIQRTEQRDSAMYRCASSPTRGEKLFFGSGTQLSVL.

Comment on this clone: Other DNA sequences of this sample code for an identical CDR3. This chain joins TRBV18 and TRBJ1-1; D gene ambiguous. Germline lookup yields CDR1 KGHSH and CDR2 LQKENI. The CDR3 length is 13 residues. The germline V and J ends were trimmed by 1 base and 1 base, with 4 bases remaining between them. In DNA, the CDR3 is TGTGCCAGCTCACCACGGGAGAACACTGAAGCTTTCTTT. Encoded protein: CASSPRENTEAFF. Full variable domain (remainder filled in from reference TRBV18 and TRBJ1-1): NAGVMQNPRHLVRRRGQEARLRCSPMKGHSHVYWYRQLPEEGLKFMVYLQKENIIDESGMPKERFSAEFPKEGPSILRIQQVVRGDSAAYFCASSPRENTEAFFGQGTRLTVV.

The chain couples TRBV27 to TRBJ2-7; 11 positions match TRBD2. The CDR3 totals 15 residues. The V and J ends lost 5 bases and 6 bases, in that order; junction bases with no gene match: 9. Germline V gives CDR1 MNHEY, CDR2 SMNVEV (reference sequence). CDR3 DNA: TGTGCCAGCAGTCCACTTAGCGGGAGGGCCTCCGAGCAGTACTTC. This encodes CASSPLSGRASEQYF.

This chain links TRBV5-1 with TRBJ2-1, with TRBD2 matching over 15 bases. Trimming removed 4 bases from V and 8 bases from J; junction bases left unmatched: 4. Germline V CDR1 and CDR2: SGHRS, YFSETQ. This CDR3 is built from 15 residues. CDR3 coding DNA: TGCGCCAGCAGCACGGGACTAGCGGGAGGCTATGAGCAGTTCTTC. Its protein is CASSTGLAGGYEQFF.

This clone was counted only a few times. This chain uses TRBV10-3 with TRBJ2-7; a weak D match, TRBD1 (6 bases). The germline V gene encodes CDR1 ENHRY and CDR2 SYGVKD. V lost 6 bases to trimming and J lost 0 bases, with 6 bases between them. The CDR3 runs 12 residues. The DNA of the CDR3 is TGTGCCATCAGCAGGGGCTCCTACGAGCAGTACTTC. It specifies CAISRGSYEQYF.